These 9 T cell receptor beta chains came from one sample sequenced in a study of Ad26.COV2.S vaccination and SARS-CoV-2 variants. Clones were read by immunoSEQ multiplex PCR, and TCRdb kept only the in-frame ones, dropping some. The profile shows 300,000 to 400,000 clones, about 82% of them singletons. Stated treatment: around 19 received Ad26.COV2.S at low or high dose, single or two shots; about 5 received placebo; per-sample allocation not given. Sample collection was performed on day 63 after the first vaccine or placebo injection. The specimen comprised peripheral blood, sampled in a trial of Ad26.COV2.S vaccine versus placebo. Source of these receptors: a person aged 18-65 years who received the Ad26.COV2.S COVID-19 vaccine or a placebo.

The CDR3 loop reads CASSTNRGGANVLTF. The CDR3 coding sequence is TGTGCCAGCAGCACTAACAGGGGTGGGGCCAACGTCCTGACTTTC. This sequence joins TRBV7-3 and TRBJ2-6; the match to TRBD1 covers 7 bases. Unmatched junction bases numbered 4, after V lost 5 bases and J lost 3 bases. The CDR3 length is 15 residues. From germline, CDR1 is SGHTA and CDR2 FQGTGA.

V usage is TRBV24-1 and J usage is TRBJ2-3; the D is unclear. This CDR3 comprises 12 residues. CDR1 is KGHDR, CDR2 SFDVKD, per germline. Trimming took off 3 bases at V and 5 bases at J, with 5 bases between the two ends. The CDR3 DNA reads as TGTGCCACCAGTGATATCAGAGATACGCAGTATTTT. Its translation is CATSDIRDTQYF.

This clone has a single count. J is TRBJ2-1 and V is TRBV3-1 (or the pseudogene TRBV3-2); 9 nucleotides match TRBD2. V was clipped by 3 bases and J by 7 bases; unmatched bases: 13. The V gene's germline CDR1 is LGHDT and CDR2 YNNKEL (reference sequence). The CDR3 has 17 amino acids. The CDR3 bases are TGTGCCAGCAGCCACGCGGGGCGGGGGGGCCTCGATAATGAGCAGTTCTTC. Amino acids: CASSHAGRGGLDNEQFF.

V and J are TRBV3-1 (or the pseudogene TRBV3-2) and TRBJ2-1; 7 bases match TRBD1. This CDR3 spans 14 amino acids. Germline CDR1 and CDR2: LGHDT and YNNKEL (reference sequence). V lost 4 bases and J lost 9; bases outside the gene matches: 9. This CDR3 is CASSRQGRSSEQFF. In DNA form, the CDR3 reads TGTGCCAGCAGCCGACAGGGACGTTCCAGTGAGCAGTTCTTC.

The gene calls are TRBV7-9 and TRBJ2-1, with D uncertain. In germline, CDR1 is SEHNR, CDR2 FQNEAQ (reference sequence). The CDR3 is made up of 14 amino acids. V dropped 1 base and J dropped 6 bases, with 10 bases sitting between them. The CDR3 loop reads CASSLVESVNEQFF. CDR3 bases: TGTGCCAGCAGCTTAGTGGAATCGGTCAATGAGCAGTTCTTC.

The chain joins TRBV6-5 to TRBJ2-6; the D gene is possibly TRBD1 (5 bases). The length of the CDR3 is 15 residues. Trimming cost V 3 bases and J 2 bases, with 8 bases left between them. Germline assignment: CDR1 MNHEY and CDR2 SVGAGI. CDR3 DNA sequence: TGTGCCAGCAGTTATACAGGAACTGGGGCCAACGTCCTGACTTTC. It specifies CASSYTGTGANVLTF.

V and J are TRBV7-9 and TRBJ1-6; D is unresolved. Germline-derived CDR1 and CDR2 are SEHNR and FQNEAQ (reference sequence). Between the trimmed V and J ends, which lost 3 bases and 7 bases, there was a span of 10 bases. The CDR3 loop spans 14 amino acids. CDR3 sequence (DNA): TGTGCCAGCAGCTTGGACCAGAAGAATTCACCCCTCCACTTT. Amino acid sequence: CASSLDQKNSPLHF.

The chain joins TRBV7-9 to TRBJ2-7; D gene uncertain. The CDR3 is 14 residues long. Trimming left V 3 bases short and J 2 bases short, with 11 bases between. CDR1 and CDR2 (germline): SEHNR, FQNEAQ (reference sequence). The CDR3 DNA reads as TGTGCCAGCAGCTTGGTCCTGAACCCCTACGAGCAGTACTTC. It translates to CASSLVLNPYEQYF. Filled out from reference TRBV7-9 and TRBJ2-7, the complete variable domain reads DTGVSQNPRHKITKRGQNVTFRCDPISEHNRLYWYRQTLGQGPEFLTYFQNEAQLEKSRLLSDRFSAERPKGSFSTLEIQRTEQGDSAMYLCASSLVLNPYEQYFGPGTRLTVT.

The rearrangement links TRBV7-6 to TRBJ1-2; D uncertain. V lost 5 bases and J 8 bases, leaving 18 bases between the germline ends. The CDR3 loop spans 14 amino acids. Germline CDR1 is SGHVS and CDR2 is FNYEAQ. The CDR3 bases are TGTGCCAGCAGCCGGATGGGCCCCGAAGGAGGCTACACCTTC. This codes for CASSRMGPEGGYTF.